This record looks at one T cell receptor (beta chain) sequence and its context. In this sample, this clone turned up once. No cognate antigen has been identified for it. Base qualities are missing; no much larger clone stands one base away. Per the germline V gene (reference sequence), SEHNR is the CDR1 and FQNEAQ is the CDR2. Ends trimmed: V by 2 bases, J by 6 bases; bases unmatched to a gene: 4. The CDR3 starts with the cysteine, ends with the phenylalanine, and has 14 residues. CDR3 DNA is the only sequence kept; it has 42 bases, read in frame from the first base. In Seattle, one collaborating source enrolled patients while the infection was active and tracked those patients longitudinally over the course of disease. Whole blood was collected in K2EDTA tubes by collaborating institutions according to the institutions' own protocols. For TCRbeta analysis, collaborators shipped samples as frozen whole blood, isolated PBMCs, or DNA extracted from either of those sample types.

These data come from a study of blood T cell repertoires in COVID-19 (dated by TCRdb to the early 2020s). For the study in its entirety: Samples from collaborators originated in the United States, Italy and Spain and spanned both the acute and convalescent phases of COVID-19. The prospective study material was composed of cDNA or gDNA derived from T cells, B-cell-depleted T cells, or PBMCs. Subjects who had been exposed to COVID-19, were actively infected with it, or had recovered from it provided the deeply sampled blood TCRbeta repertoires that made up the dataset. A freely available public database, intended as a resource for researchers studying the immune response to SARS-CoV-2, is where the repertoires were released. The samples were drawn from two sources: the first 160 participants of the ongoing ImmuneRACE study, and 1,000 to 1,500 subjects contributed by 6 global collaborators. A de-identified subject ID, COVID-19 status, age in years and sex were almost always included in the sample metadata. Where available, HLA class I and class II types were obtained from metadata supplied by the sample provider rather than from assay-based typing. General conclusions and limits of the study: The quantity of clinical and demographic metadata differed by source and by participant and was supplied without curation.

TCRbeta CDR3 regions were amplified from genomic DNA by means of the immunoSEQ Assay, a bias-controlled multiplex PCR. Concerning the study's data processing: Nucleated cell counts per sample were estimated from amplification of reference gene primers within the assay. Sequence reads were collapsed and filtered to measure the absolute abundance of every unique TCRbeta CDR3 rearrangement. Productive Simpson clonality was computed per sample as the square root of Simpson's diversity index over productive rearrangements. Drawn from immuneACCESS, this table holds only the in-frame rearrangements with V and J called that TCRdb kept. Clones are partly lost; checked studies trace under half to an unresolved V gene and leave the rest unexplained. That table gives V, J and clone size, and the DNA gave D and trimming. The sample yields a few hundred thousand clones; 90% were counted once. Roughly 2% of the sample lies in the top ten.

Sequenced input: peripheral blood. The chain is made from TRBV7-9 and TRBJ2-7; 10 central bases correspond to TRBD2. This TCR derives from a woman aged 55-69 years with COVID-19, enrolled during active disease. The DNA is TGTGCCAGCAGCTTACCGCTAGCGGGGGTCGAGCAGTACTTC. It encodes CASSLPLAGVEQYF. Where the CDR3 stops, the reference TRBV7-9 and TRBJ2-7 genes take over; the full variable domain is DTGVSQNPRHKITKRGQNVTFRCDPISEHNRLYWYRQTLGQGPEFLTYFQNEAQLEKSRLLSDRFSAERPKGSFSTLEIQRTEQGDSAMYLCASSLPLAGVEQYFGPGTRLTVT.